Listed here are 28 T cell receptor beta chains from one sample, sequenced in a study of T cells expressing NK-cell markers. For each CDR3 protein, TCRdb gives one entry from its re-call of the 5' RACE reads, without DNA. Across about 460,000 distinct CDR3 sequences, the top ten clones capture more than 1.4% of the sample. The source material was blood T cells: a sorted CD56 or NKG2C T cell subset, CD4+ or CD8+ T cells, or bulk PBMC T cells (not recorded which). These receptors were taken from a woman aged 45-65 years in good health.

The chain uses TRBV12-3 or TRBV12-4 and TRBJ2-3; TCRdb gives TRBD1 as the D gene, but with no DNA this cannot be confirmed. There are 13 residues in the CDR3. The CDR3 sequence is CASGGSEGSGQYF.

The CDR3: CASGHPNTEAFF. The chain combines TRBV19 with TRBJ1-1; the TRBD1 assignment by TCRdb is unverifiable without DNA. The CDR3 extends over 12 amino acids. Germline values: CDR1 LNHDA, CDR2 SQIVND (reference sequence).

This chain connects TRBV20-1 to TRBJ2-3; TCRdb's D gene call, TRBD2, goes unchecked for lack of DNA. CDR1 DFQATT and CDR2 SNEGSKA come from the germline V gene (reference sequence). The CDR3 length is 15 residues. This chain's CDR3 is CSARYQREGTDTQYF.

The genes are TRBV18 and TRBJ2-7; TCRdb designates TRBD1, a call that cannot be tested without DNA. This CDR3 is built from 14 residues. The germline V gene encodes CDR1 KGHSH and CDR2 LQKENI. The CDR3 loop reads CASSPKDRVGEQYF.

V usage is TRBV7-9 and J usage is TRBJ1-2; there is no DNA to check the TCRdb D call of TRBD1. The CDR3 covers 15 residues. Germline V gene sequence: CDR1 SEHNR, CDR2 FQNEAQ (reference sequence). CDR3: CASSLGGARIYGYTF.

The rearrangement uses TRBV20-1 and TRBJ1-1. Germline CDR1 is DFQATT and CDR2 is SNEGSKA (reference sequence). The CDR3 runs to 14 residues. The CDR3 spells CSASLNPLNTEAFF.

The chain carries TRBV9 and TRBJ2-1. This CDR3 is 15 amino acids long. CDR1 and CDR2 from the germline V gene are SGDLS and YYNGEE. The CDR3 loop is CASSVGGRFGNEQFF. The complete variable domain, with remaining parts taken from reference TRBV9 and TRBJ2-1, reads DSGVTQTPKHLITATGQRVTLRCSPRSGDLSVYWYQQSLDQGLQFLIQYYNGEERAKGNILERFSAQQFPDLHSELNLSSLELGDSALYFCASSVGGRFGNEQFFGPGTRLTVL.

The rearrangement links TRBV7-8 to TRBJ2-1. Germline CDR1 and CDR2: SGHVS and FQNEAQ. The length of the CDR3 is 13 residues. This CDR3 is CASASARTGKEFF.

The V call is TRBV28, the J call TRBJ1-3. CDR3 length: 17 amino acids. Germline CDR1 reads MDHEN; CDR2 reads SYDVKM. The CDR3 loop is CASSLFVHQGSGNTIYF.

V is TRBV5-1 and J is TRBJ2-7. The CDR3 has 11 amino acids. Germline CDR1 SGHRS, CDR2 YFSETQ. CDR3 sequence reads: CASSLGYEQYF.

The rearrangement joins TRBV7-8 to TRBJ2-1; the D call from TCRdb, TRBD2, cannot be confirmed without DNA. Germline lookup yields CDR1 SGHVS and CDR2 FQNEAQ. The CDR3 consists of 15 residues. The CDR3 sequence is CASREPSGRGNEQFF.

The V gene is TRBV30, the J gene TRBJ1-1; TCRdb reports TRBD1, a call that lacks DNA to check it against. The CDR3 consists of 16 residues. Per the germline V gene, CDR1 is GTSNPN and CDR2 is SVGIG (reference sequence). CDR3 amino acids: CAWSAAGGWQDTEAFF. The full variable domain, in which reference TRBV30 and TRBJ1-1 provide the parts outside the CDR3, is SQTIHQWPATLVQPVGSPLSLECTVEGTSNPNLYWYRQAAGRGLQLLFYSVGIGQISSEVPQNLSASRPQDRQFILSSKKLLLSDSGFYLCAWSAAGGWQDTEAFFGQGTRLTVV.

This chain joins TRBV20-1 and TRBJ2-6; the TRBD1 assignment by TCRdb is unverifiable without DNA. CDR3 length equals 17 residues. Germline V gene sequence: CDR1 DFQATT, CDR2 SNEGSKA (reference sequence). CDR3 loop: CSASAGTGGSGANVLTF.

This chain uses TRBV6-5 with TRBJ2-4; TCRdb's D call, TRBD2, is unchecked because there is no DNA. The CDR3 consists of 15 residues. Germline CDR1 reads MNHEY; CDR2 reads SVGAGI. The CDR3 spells CASSTRLAGVNIQYF.

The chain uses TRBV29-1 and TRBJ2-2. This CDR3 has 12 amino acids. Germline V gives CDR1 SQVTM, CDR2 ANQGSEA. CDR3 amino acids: CSVEQVNGELFF.

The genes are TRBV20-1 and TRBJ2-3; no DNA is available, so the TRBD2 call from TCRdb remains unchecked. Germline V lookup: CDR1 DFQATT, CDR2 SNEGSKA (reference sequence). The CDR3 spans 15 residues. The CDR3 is CSAPGLVYSTDTQYF.

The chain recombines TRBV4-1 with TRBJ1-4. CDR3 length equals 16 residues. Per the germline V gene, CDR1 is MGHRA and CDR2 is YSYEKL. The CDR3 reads CASSQDSWGANKKLFF.

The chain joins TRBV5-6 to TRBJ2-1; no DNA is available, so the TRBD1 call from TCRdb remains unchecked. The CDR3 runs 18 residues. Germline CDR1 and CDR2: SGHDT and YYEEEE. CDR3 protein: CASSFGGQGFMSYNEQFF.

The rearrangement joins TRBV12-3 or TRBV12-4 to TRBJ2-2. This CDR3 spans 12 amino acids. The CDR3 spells CASSPYGGELFF.

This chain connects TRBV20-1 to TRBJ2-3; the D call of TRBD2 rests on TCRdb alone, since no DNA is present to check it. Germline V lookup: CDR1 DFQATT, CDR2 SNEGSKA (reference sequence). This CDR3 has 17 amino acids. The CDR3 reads CSARGTSGPSSTDTQYF.

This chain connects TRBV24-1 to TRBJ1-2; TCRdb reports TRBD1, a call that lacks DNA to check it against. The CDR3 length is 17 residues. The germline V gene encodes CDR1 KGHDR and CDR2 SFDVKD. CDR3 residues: CATSDPRDRTDRDGYTF.

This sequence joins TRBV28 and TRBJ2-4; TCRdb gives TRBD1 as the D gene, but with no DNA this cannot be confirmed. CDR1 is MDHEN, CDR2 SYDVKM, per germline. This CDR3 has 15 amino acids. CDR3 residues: CASSLGGGGKDIQYF. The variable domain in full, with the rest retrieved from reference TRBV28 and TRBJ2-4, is DVKVTQSSRYLVKRTGEKVFLECVQDMDHENMFWYRQDPGLGLRLIYFSYDVKMKEKGDIPEGYSVSREKKERFSLILESASTNQTSMYLCASSLGGGGKDIQYFGAGTRLSVL.

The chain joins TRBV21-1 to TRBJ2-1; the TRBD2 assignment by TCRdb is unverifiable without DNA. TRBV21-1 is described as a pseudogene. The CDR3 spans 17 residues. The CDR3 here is CASSKFKIGRTYNEQFF.

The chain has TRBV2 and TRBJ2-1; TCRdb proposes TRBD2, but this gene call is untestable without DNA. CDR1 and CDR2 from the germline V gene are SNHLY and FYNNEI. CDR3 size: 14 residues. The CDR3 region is CASSEVRAGNEQFF.

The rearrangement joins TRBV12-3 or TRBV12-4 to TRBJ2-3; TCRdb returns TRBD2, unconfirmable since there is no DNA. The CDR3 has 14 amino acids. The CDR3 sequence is CASTLGPFTDTQYF.

The CDR3 loop reads CSASREIATNEKLFF. This chain uses TRBV20-1 with TRBJ1-4; TCRdb names TRBD1, which stays unverified in the absence of DNA. Germline V gene data show CDR1 as DFQATT and CDR2 as SNEGSKA (reference sequence). CDR3 length equals 15 residues.

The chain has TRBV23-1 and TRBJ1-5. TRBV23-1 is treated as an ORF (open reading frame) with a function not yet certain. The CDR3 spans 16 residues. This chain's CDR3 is CATESFGPYSNQPQHF.

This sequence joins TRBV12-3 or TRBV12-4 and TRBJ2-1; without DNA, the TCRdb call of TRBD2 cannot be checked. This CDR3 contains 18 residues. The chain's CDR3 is CASSSAGLAGGRVAEQFF.